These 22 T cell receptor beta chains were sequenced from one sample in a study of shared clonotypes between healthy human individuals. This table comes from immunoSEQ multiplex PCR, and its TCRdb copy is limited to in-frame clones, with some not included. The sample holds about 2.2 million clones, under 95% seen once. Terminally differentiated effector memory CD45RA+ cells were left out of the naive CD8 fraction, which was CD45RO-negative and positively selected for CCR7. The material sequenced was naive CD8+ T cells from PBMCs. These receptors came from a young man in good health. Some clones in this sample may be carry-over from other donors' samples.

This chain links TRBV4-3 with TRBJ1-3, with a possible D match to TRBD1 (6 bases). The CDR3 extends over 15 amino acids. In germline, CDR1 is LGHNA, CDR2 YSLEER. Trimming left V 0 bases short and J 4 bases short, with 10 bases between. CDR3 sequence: CASSQDPGTGNTIYF. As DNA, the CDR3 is TGCGCCAGCAGCCAAGATCCCGGGACAGGAAACACCATATATTTT.

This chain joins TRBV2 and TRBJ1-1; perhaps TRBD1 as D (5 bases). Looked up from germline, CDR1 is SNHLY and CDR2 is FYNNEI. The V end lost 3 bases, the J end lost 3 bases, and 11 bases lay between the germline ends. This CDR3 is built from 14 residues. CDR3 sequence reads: CASSDWGGDTEAFF. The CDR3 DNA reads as TGTGCCAGCAGTGATTGGGGGGGGGACACTGAAGCTTTCTTT.

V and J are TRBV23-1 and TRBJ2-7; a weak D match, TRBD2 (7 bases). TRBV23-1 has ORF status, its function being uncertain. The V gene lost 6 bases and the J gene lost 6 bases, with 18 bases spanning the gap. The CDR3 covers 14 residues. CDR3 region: CASRVRGAFCEQYF. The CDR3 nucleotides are TGCGCCAGCAGAGTTCGGGGGGCTTTTTGCGAGCAGTACTTC.

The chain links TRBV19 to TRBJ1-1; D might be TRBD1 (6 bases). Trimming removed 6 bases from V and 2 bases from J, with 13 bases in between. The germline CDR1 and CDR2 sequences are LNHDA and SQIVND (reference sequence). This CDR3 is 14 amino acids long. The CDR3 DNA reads TGTGCCAGTAGATGGGGGCCGGATAACACTGAAGCTTTCTTT. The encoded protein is CASRWGPDNTEAFF.

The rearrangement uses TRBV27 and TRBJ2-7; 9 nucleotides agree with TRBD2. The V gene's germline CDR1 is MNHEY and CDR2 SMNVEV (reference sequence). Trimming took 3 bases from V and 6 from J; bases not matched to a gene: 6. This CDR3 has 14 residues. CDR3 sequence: CASSLIAGAGEQYF. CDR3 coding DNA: TGTGCCAGCAGTTTGATAGCGGGAGCGGGCGAGCAGTACTTC.

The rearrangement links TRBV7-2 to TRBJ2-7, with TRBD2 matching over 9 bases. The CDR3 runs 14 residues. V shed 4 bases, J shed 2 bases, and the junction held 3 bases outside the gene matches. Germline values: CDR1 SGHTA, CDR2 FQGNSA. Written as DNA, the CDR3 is TGTGCCAGCAGCTCCGTAGCGGGGGCCTACGAGCAGTACTTC. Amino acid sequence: CASSSVAGAYEQYF. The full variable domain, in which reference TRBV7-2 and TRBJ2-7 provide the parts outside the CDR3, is GAGVSQSPSNKVTEKGKDVELRCDPISGHTALYWYRQSLGQGLEFLIYFQGNSAPDKSGLPSDRFSAERTGGSVSTLTIQRTQQEDSAVYLCASSSVAGAYEQYFGPGTRLTVT.

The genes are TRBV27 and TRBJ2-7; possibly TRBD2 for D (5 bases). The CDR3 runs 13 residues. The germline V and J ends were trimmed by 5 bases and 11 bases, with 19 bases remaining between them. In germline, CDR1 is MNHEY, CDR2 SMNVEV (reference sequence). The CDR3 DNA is TGTGCCAGCAGTCCCGATTACCCGGGGAATAAGTACTTC. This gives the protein CASSPDYPGNKYF.

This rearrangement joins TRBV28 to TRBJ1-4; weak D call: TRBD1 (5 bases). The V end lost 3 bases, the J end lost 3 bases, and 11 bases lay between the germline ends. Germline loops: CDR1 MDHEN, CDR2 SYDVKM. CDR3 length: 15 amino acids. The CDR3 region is CASSFEGLSNEKLFF. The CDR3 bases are TGTGCCAGCAGTTTCGAGGGGCTCTCTAATGAAAAACTGTTTTTT. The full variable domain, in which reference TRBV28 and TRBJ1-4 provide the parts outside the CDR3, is DVKVTQSSRYLVKRTGEKVFLECVQDMDHENMFWYRQDPGLGLRLIYFSYDVKMKEKGDIPEGYSVSREKKERFSLILESASTNQTSMYLCASSFEGLSNEKLFFGSGTQLSVL.

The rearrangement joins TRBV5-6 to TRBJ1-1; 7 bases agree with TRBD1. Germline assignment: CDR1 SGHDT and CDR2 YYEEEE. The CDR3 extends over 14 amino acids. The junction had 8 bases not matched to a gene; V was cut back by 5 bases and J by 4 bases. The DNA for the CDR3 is TGTGCCAGCAGTAACGGACCAGGGGGCACTGAAGCTTTCTTT. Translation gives CASSNGPGGTEAFF.

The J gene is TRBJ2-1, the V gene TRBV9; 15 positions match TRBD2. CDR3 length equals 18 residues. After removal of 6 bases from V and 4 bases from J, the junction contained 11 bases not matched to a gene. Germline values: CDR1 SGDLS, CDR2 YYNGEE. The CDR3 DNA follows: TGTGCCAGCACTGCGGGACTAGCGGGAGGTCCGTATTACAATGAGCAGTTCTTC. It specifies CASTAGLAGGPYYNEQFF.

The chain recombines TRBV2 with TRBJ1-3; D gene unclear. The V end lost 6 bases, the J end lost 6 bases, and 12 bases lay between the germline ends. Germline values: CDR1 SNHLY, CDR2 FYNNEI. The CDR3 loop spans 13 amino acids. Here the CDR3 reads CASRKGAENTIYF. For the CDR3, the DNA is TGTGCCAGCAGAAAGGGCGCCGAAAACACCATATATTTT.

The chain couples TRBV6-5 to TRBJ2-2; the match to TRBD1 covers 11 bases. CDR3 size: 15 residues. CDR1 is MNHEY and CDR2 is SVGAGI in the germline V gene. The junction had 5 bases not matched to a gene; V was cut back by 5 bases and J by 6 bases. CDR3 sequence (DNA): TGTGCCAGCAGTCCGGACAGGGGGCGCCCCGGGGAGCTGTTTTTT. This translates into CASSPDRGRPGELFF.

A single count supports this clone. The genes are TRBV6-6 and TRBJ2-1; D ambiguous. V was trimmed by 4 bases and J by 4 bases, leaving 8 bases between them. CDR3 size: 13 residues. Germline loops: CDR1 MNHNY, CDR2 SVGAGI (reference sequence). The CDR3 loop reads CASSFIQYNEQFF. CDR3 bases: TGTGCCAGCAGTTTCATCCAATACAATGAGCAGTTCTTC.

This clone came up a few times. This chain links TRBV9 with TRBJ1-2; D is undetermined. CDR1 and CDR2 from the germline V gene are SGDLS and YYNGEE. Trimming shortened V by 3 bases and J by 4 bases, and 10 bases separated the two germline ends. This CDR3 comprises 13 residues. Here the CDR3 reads CASSAPGPYGYTF. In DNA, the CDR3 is TGTGCCAGCAGCGCGCCGGGCCCCTATGGCTACACCTTC.

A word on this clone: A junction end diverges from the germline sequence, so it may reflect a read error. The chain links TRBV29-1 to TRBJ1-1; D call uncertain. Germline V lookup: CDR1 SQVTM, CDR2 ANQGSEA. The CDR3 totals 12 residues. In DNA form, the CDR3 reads TGCAGCGTGGGTCGTCTGAATACTGAAGCTTTCTTT. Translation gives CSVGRLNTEAFF.

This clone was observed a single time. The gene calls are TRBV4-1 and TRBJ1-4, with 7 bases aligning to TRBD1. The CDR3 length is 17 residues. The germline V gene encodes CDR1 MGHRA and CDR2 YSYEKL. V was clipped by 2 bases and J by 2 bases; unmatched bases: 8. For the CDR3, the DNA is TGCGCCAGCAGCCAACCACTACAACAGGGGACTAATGAAAAACTGTTTTTT. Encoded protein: CASSQPLQQGTNEKLFF.

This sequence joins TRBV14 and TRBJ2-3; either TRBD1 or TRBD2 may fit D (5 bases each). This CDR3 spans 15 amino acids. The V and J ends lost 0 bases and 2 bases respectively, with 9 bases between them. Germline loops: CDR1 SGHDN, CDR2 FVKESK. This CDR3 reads CASSQEWGITDTQYF. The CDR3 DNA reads TGTGCCAGCAGCCAAGAATGGGGGATCACAGATACGCAGTATTTT.

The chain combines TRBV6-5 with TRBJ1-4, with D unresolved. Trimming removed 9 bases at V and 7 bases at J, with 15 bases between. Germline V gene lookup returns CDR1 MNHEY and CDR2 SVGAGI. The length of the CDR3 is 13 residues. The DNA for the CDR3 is TGTGCCAGTAGAAAAAGTGTCCGTGAAAAACTGTTTTTT. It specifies CASRKSVREKLFF.

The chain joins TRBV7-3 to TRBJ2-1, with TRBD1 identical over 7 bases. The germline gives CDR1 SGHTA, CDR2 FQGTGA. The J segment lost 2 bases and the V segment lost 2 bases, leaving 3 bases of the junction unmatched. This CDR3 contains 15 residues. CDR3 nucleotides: TGTGCCAGCAGCTTATACAGGGGAACCTACAATGAGCAGTTCTTC. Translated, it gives CASSLYRGTYNEQFF.

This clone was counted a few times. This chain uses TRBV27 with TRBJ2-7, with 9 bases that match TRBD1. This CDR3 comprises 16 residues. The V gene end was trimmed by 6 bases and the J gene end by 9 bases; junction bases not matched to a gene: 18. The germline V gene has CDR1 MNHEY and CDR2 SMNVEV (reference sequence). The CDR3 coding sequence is TGTGCCAGCAGCATCGGAACCGGGACAGGGAGTCGTGGGCAGTACTTC. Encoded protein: CASSIGTGTGSRGQYF.

CDR3 in amino acids: CASSTSGGWEKLFF. The CDR3 DNA is TGTGCCAGCAGCACTTCAGGGGGATGGGAAAAACTGTTTTTT. The genes are TRBV28 and TRBJ1-4, with 7 bases that match TRBD1. The CDR3 sequence is 14 residues long. Looked up from germline, CDR1 is MDHEN and CDR2 is SYDVKM. V gave up 6 bases and J gave up 8 bases; unmatched junction bases: 9.

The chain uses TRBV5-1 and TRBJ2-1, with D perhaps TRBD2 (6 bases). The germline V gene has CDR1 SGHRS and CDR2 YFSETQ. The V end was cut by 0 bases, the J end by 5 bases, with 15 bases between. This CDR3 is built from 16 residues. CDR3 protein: CASSLGTTSRDNEQFF. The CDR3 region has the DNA TGCGCCAGCAGCTTGGGGACTACATCGCGGGACAATGAGCAGTTCTTC.